Below are 8 T cell receptor beta chains sequenced from a single sample in a study of molecular identifiers for immune sequencing clone quantification. MiXCR, applied by TCRdb to the PCR reads, yields one record per CDR3 protein. The sample has about 54,000 distinct CDR3 sequences; around 27% are singletons. Sequenced: naive CD8+ T cells from blood, with Jurkat cell RNA spiked in. As for subset: FACS-sorted CD8+CD4-CCR7+CD45RA+ naive T cells. The receptor source for this set is a human donor in good health. Some libraries in this study had Jurkat cell RNA spiked in.

This clonotype came up a few times. CDR3 protein: CASSQDRSGGTDTQYF. The CDR3 nucleotides are TGCGCCAGCAGCCAAGACCGGAGCGGGGGCACAGATACGCAGTATTTT. V and J are TRBV4-3 and TRBJ2-3; 7 nucleotides line up with TRBD2. Trimming at V came to 0 bases and at J to 1 base, leaving 4 bases not matched to a gene. CDR3 length equals 16 residues. Germline V CDR1 and CDR2: LGHNA, YSLEER.

As for this clonotype: One end of the junction fails to match germline, which may point to a read error. This rearrangement joins TRBV14 to TRBJ2-7; TRBD2 might be the D (6 bases). Germline V CDR1 and CDR2: SGHDN, FVKESK. The CDR3 totals 14 residues. CDR3 DNA sequence: TGTGCCAGCAGCCCTCAATCTAGCGTCTCCGCGCAGTCCTTC. Amino acid sequence: CASSPQSSVSAQSF.

V is TRBV4-3 and J is TRBJ1-1, with unresolved D. This CDR3 has 13 amino acids. The germline V gene has CDR1 LGHNA and CDR2 YSLEER. Trimming removed 3 bases at V and 6 bases at J, with 11 bases between. The CDR3 DNA sequence: TGCGCCAGCAGCCAGGCAGAAGGACCTGAAGCTTTCTTT. Protein: CASSQAEGPEAFF.

Details on this clonotype: This sequence may be a read error, since a much larger clone differs from it by one base. V usage is TRBV13 and J usage is TRBJ2-3; D gene unclear. This CDR3 is built from 12 residues. With 8 bases removed from V and 2 bases from J, the gap between germline ends came to 8 bases. Germline V lookup: CDR1 PRHDT, CDR2 FYEKMQ (reference sequence). CDR3 DNA sequence: TGTGCCAGCGGCTCCGCCACAGATACGCAGTATTTT. It is translated as CASGSATDTQYF. The variable domain in full, completed from reference TRBV13 and TRBJ2-3, reads AAGVIQSPRHLIKEKRETATLKCYPIPRHDTVYWYQQGPGQDPQFLISFYEKMQSDKGSIPDRFSAQQFSDYHSELNMSSLELGDSALYFCASGSATDTQYFGPGTRLTVL.

For this clonotype: A much larger clone differs by one base, so this may be a read error. The V call is TRBV27, the J call TRBJ1-5; 8 nucleotides match TRBD1. Germline CDR1 and CDR2: MNHEY and SMNVEV (reference sequence). The CDR3 consists of 13 residues. The CDR3 is CASGQGAGQPRHF. CDR3 coding DNA: TGTGCCAGCGGCCAGGGGGCGGGTCAGCCCCGGCATTTT.

Regarding this clonotype: A much larger clone lies one base from this, so it may be a read error. The chain carries TRBV5-1 and TRBJ1-1; D gene uncertain. The CDR3 covers 13 residues. V was pared by 3 bases and J by 2 bases, with 8 bases between. Germline lookup yields CDR1 SGHRS and CDR2 YFSETQ. CDR3 DNA sequence: TGCGCCAGCAGCTCCGGCAGCAACACTGAAGCTTTCTTT. Translation gives CASSSGSNTEAFF.

This clonotype was detected ten times or more. This chain connects TRBV28 to TRBJ2-5; no clear D gene. The germline V gene has CDR1 MDHEN and CDR2 SYDVKM. The length of the CDR3 is 13 residues. Trimming shortened V by 3 bases and J by 2 bases, and 7 bases separated the two germline ends. CDR3 region: CASSFGFQETQYF. CDR3 nucleotide sequence: TGTGCCAGCAGTTTCGGGTTTCAAGAGACCCAGTACTTC.

In its sample, this clonotype was seen many times. The chain links TRBV10-3 to TRBJ2-7, with TRBD2 as a possible D gene (5 bases). V lost 2 bases and J 3 bases, leaving 8 bases between the germline ends. This CDR3 spans 13 amino acids. Per the germline V gene, CDR1 is ENHRY and CDR2 is SYGVKD. CDR3 protein: CAISEEGFYEQYF. CDR3 coding DNA: TGTGCCATCAGTGAGGAGGGCTTCTACGAGCAGTACTTC.